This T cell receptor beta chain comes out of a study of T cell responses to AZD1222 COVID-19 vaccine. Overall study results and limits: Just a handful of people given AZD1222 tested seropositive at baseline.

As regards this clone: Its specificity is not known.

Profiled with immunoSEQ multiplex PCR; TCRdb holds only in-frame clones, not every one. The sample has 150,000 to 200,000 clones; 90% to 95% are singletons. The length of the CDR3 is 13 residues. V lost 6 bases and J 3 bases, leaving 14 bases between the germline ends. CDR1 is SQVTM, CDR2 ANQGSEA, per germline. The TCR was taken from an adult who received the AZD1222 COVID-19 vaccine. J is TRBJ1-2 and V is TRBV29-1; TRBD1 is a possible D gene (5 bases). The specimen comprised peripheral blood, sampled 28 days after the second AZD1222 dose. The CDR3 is CSVSGTSYYGYTF. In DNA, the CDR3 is TGCAGCGTGTCCGGGACCAGCTACTATGGCTACACCTTC.